This TCR beta chain is drawn from a study of T cells in Graves' hyperthyroidism and ophthalmopathy. Across the study: Specimen type is peripheral blood, collected at initial diagnosis prior to any treatment.

This CDR3 is built from 15 residues. The germline CDR1 and CDR2 sequences are SGHAT and FQDESV (reference sequence). Unmatched junction bases numbered 7, after V lost 2 bases and J lost 6 bases. TCR beta CDR3 regions were amplified from RNA. First-round RT-PCR of the TCR CDR3 relied on the HTBI primer set. TCRdb ran MiXCR on the multiplex PCR reads and lists one entry per CDR3 protein. The table lists about 720,000 distinct CDR3 sequences, approximately 16% of them singletons, with around 8.1% in the top ten. This clonotype was counted a few times. Graves' hyperthyroidism qualified as stable when ophthalmopathy did not progress within 18 months. The hyperthyroidism was newly diagnosed and had lasted under 2 months; the patients were aged 18 to 65.

V usage is TRBV11-1 and J usage is TRBJ2-7; 10 nucleotides match TRBD1. The TCR was taken from a man aged 18 to 35 with Graves' hyperthyroidism. Sequencing was performed on blood. CDR3 amino acids: CASSLKRDRGCEQYF. CDR3 bases: TGTGCCAGCAGCTTAAAACGGGACAGGGGTTGCGAGCAGTACTTC.